The 32 T cell receptor beta chains reported below all come from one sample, sequenced in a study of patients with pleural tuberculosis. TCRdb processed the reads anew with MiXCR; each CDR3 protein has one entry. This sample has around 30,000 distinct CDR3 sequences; 18% occur once, and the top ten carry roughly 3.6%. Material for sequencing was peripheral blood. These TCRs come from a human donor with pleural tuberculosis.

This clonotype came up many times. The V call is TRBV9, the J call TRBJ2-2; possibly TRBD1 for D (6 bases). V lost 3 bases to trimming and J lost 10 bases, with 19 bases between them. This CDR3 region has 15 residues. In germline, CDR1 is SGDLS, CDR2 YYNGEE. The CDR3 sequence is CASSAGRQAVEELFF. The CDR3 bases are TGTGCCAGCAGCGCCGGAAGACAGGCGGTTGAGGAGCTGTTTTTT.

In its sample, this clonotype was seen many times. The chain recombines TRBV2 with TRBJ1-5; D gene ambiguous. V lost 3 bases to trimming and J lost 0 bases, with 6 bases between them. Germline V gene lookup returns CDR1 SNHLY and CDR2 FYNNEI. CDR3 length equals 14 residues. CDR3 DNA: TGTGCCAGCAGTGATCCGGTTAGCAATCAGCCCCAGCATTTT. Protein sequence: CASSDPVSNQPQHF.

The table lists this clonotype with many counts. The V and J genes are TRBV7-2 and TRBJ2-1; no definite D call. CDR1 SGHTA and CDR2 FQGNSA come from the germline V gene. The CDR3 extends over 12 amino acids. The germline V and J ends were trimmed by 1 base and 9 bases, with 7 bases remaining between them. CDR3 sequence (DNA): TGTGCCAGCAGCTTAGGGGCAGTTGAGCAGTTCTTC. Protein: CASSLGAVEQFF.

This clonotype has a count of ten or more. This chain uses TRBV12-3 or TRBV12-4 with TRBJ2-3, with no clear D. V was shortened by 5 bases and J by 0 bases, with 12 bases between the two germline ends. CDR3 length: 15 residues. The CDR3: CASSPLGLSTDTQYF. As DNA, the CDR3 is TGTGCCAGCAGTCCCCTCGGGCTTAGCACAGATACGCAGTATTTT.

This clonotype was seen ten or more times. This rearrangement joins TRBV19 to TRBJ2-1, with D maybe TRBD1 (5 bases). Trimming pared 3 bases from V and 5 bases from J, leaving 14 bases between. Germline V CDR1 and CDR2: LNHDA, SQIVND (reference sequence). The CDR3 length is 15 residues. The CDR3 is CASSMDQGIDNEQFF. In DNA form, the CDR3 reads TGTGCCAGTAGTATGGATCAGGGAATTGACAATGAGCAGTTCTTC.

This clonotype has a count of ten or more. V is TRBV5-6 and J is TRBJ1-1, with a weak D call TRBD1 (5 bases). Germline CDR1 reads SGHDT; CDR2 reads YYEEEE. CDR3 length: 13 residues. Between the trimmed V and J ends, which lost 0 bases and 7 bases, there was a span of 10 bases. The CDR3 coding sequence is TGTGCCAGCAGCTTGGGGGGCCAGCGTGAAGCTTTCTTT. Protein: CASSLGGQREAFF.

This clonotype was observed many times. The chain employs TRBV12-3 or TRBV12-4 and TRBJ1-1; D remains ambiguous. The CDR3 covers 14 residues. The V and J ends lost 3 bases and 3 bases respectively, with 11 bases between them. The CDR3 nucleotides are TGTGCCAGCAGTTTCGCCGGAGAGGACACTGAAGCTTTCTTT. Amino acid sequence: CASSFAGEDTEAFF.

The table lists this clonotype with many counts. The V and J genes are TRBV5-4 and TRBJ2-1, with TRBD2 identical over 10 bases. Per the germline V gene, CDR1 is SGHNT and CDR2 is YYREEE (reference sequence). This CDR3 comprises 14 residues. The trim removed 0 bases at V and 6 bases at J, leaving 0 bases unmatched. The CDR3 DNA is TGTGCCAGCAGCTTGGCTAGCGGGAGCAATGAGCAGTTCTTC. Its protein product is CASSLASGSNEQFF.

This clonotype has at least ten counts. The rearrangement uses TRBV12-3 or TRBV12-4 and TRBJ1-1, with 8 bases identical to TRBD1. The CDR3 loop spans 14 amino acids. The trim removed 5 bases at V and 1 base at J, leaving 3 bases unmatched. The CDR3 DNA is TGTGCCAGCAGTGCCGGGACAGGGAACACTGAAGCTTTCTTT. It yields the protein CASSAGTGNTEAFF.

In this sample, this clonotype turned up many times. The rearrangement links TRBV24-1 to TRBJ2-7; 8 bases align to TRBD2. The CDR3 covers 15 residues. Germline V gives CDR1 KGHDR, CDR2 SFDVKD. The junction had 5 bases not matched to a gene; V was cut back by 4 bases and J by 1 base. CDR3 DNA sequence: TGTGCCACCAGTGAGACTAGCGTTCTATCCTACGAGCAGTACTTC. It specifies CATSETSVLSYEQYF.

This clonotype was seen repeatedly, ten times or more. The rearrangement links TRBV12-3 or TRBV12-4 to TRBJ1-1; D unresolved. V lost 1 base and J lost 6, with 15 bases in between. The CDR3 extends over 15 amino acids. Written as DNA, the CDR3 is TGTGCCAGCAGTTTAGAATCCCCCGTTGGCGCTGAAGCTTTCTTT. This gives the protein CASSLESPVGAEAFF.

This clonotype has a count of ten or more. The V and J genes are TRBV29-1 and TRBJ1-1; 8 bases are a match to TRBD1. The trim removed 7 bases at V and 1 base at J, leaving 2 bases unmatched. The CDR3 runs to 12 residues. CDR1 and CDR2 (germline): SQVTM, ANQGSEA. The CDR3 is CSAGQGNTEAFF. The CDR3 DNA sequence: TGCAGCGCCGGACAGGGGAACACTGAAGCTTTCTTT.

This clonotype was picked up many times. The genes are TRBV19 and TRBJ1-1, with 12 bases aligning to TRBD1. CDR1 and CDR2 from the germline V gene are LNHDA and SQIVND (reference sequence). The CDR3 totals 15 residues. Unmatched junction bases numbered 6, after V lost 4 bases and J lost 6 bases. Here the CDR3 DNA reads TGTGCCAGTAGTAACCGGGACAGGGGGCGGTCTGAAGCTTTCTTT. Amino acid sequence: CASSNRDRGRSEAFF.

As for this clonotype: Since a much larger clone is just one base distant, this may be a read error. This chain joins TRBV5-6 and TRBJ1-4; D gene unclear. The CDR3 is made up of 13 amino acids. Germline V lookup: CDR1 SGHDT, CDR2 YYEEEE. The DNA for the CDR3 is TGTGTCAGCAGAGATGGCGAAAACGAAAAACTGTTTTTT. Protein sequence: CVSRDGENEKLFF.

This clonotype was counted ten times or more. V is TRBV9 and J is TRBJ1-6; TRBD1 might be the D (5 bases). Germline values: CDR1 SGDLS, CDR2 YYNGEE. Trimming removed 0 bases from V and 8 bases from J, with 15 bases in between. The CDR3 is 16 amino acids. CDR3 amino acids: CASSVGAAARDSPLHF. The CDR3 coding sequence is TGTGCCAGCAGCGTAGGAGCGGCGGCCAGGGATTCACCCCTCCACTTT. Variable domain in full (rest from reference TRBV9 and TRBJ1-6): DSGVTQTPKHLITATGQRVTLRCSPRSGDLSVYWYQQSLDQGLQFLIQYYNGEERAKGNILERFSAQQFPDLHSELNLSSLELGDSALYFCASSVGAAARDSPLHFGNGTRLTVT.

V usage is TRBV7-9 and J usage is TRBJ2-7; the D is unclear. This CDR3 region has 12 residues. Deletions cut 1 base from V and 7 bases from J, with 8 bases between. CDR1 and CDR2 (germline): SEHNR, FQNEAQ (reference sequence). This CDR3 is CASSLGGLEQYF. In DNA form, the CDR3 reads TGTGCCAGCAGCTTAGGGGGATTGGAGCAGTACTTC.

This clonotype has ten or more counts. The chain combines TRBV24-1 with TRBJ2-2; no definite D call. Germline V CDR1 and CDR2: KGHDR, SFDVKD. The CDR3 runs to 13 residues. V lost 4 bases, J lost 1 base, and 3 bases lay in between. The CDR3 sequence is CATSDENTGELFF. The DNA for the CDR3 is TGTGCCACCAGTGACGAGAACACCGGGGAGCTGTTTTTT.

A remark on this clonotype: This may be a read error: a much more frequent sequence differs by one nucleotide. J is TRBJ2-7 and V is TRBV5-1; no firm D call. The CDR3 consists of 14 residues. Germline V lookup: CDR1 SGHRS, CDR2 YFSETQ. CDR3 sequence (DNA): TGCGCCGGCAGCTTGAGGACCAGCTCCTACGAGCAGTACTTC. Its protein is CAGSLRTSSYEQYF.

A remark on this clonotype: One end of the junction is discordant with germline, which a read error may explain. The genes are TRBV28 and TRBJ2-7; D remains unclear. CDR3 length equals 13 residues. Germline values: CDR1 MDHEN, CDR2 SYDVKM. The CDR3 loop reads CASSLWAAYEQYF. The DNA for the CDR3 is TGCGCCAGCAGTTTGTGGGCAGCCTACGAGCAGTACTTC.

The CDR3 nucleotides are TGTGCCAGCAGTTTGGGGGACAAGACCTACAATGAGCAGTTCTTC. This gives the protein CASSLGDKTYNEQFF. V is TRBV12-3 or TRBV12-4 and J is TRBJ2-1; tentatively, D is TRBD1 (6 bases). This CDR3 has 15 residues. Trimming took 3 bases from V and 2 from J, leaving 11 bases between them.

With respect to this clonotype: An end of the junction does not agree with germline; a read error may underlie this. The chain uses TRBV4-1 and TRBJ1-1; possible D gene TRBD1, 5 bases. Germline-derived CDR1 and CDR2 are MGHRA and YSYEKL. This CDR3 is 15 amino acids long. The CDR3 loop is CAGSQDAGMNTEVFF. The CDR3 bases are TGCGCCGGCAGCCAAGATGCAGGGATGAACACTGAAGTTTTCTTT.

This clonotype has at least ten counts. The chain joins TRBV7-2 to TRBJ2-7, with a possible D match to TRBD2 (6 bases). Germline V gene sequence: CDR1 SGHTA, CDR2 FQGNSA. The V end was cut by 0 bases, the J end by 1 base, with 10 bases between. This CDR3 region has 15 residues. DNA of the CDR3: TGTGCCAGCAGCTTAGCTTACGGGGGATCCTACGAGCAGTACTTC. This translates into CASSLAYGGSYEQYF.

This clonotype was observed at least ten times. The V gene is TRBV6-1, the J gene TRBJ2-3; 7 nucleotides align to TRBD2. The CDR3 runs 16 residues. V shed 5 bases, J shed 2 bases, and the junction held 10 bases outside the gene matches. Germline V gives CDR1 MNHNS, CDR2 SASEGT. The CDR3 is CASSRGDGLTTDTQYF. The CDR3 DNA reads as TGTGCCAGCAGTCGGGGGGACGGGCTTACCACAGATACGCAGTATTTT.

This clonotype came up many times. The chain joins TRBV20-1 to TRBJ2-5; the D is unclear. The CDR3 runs 15 residues. V lost 0 bases and J lost 3, with 14 bases in between. Per the germline V gene, CDR1 is DFQATT and CDR2 is SNEGSKA (reference sequence). CDR3 sequence: CSARDYGGPKETQYF. CDR3 in DNA: TGCAGTGCTAGAGATTACGGCGGACCAAAAGAGACCCAGTACTTC.

Details on this clonotype: This is likely a read error, given that the CDR3 carries no conserved phenylalanine or tryptophan at its end. The chain is built from TRBV6-2 or TRBV6-3 and TRBJ2-7; 8 bases fit TRBD2. V lost 10 bases and J lost 3; bases outside the gene matches: 14. CDR1 is MNHEY, CDR2 SVGEGT, per germline. The CDR3 covers 15 residues. The DNA of the CDR3 is TGTGCCACCCCCCCCCCAGCGGGAGTTGTCTACGAGCAGTACTCC. It translates to CATPPPAGVVYEQYS.

As concerns this clonotype: It may be a read error: a sequence one base away is much more abundant. This chain joins TRBV5-1 and TRBJ2-1; D is unresolved. Per the germline V gene, CDR1 is SGHRS and CDR2 is YFSETQ. V lost 4 bases and J 9 bases, leaving 8 bases between the germline ends. This CDR3 is 11 amino acids long. The chain's CDR3 is CASSEVGEQFF. Written as DNA, the CDR3 is TGCGCCAGCAGCGAGGTCGGTGAGCAGTTCTTC. The variable domain in full, completed from reference TRBV5-1 and TRBJ2-1, reads KAGVTQTPRYLIKTRGQQVTLSCSPISGHRSVSWYQQTPGQGLQFLFEYFSETQRNKGNFPGRFSGRQFSNSRSEMNVSTLELGDSALYLCASSEVGEQFFGPGTRLTVL.

This clonotype qualifies as medium-sized. This rearrangement joins TRBV6-2 or TRBV6-3 to TRBJ1-2, with D perhaps TRBD1 (5 bases). The germline gives CDR1 MNHEY, CDR2 SVGEGT. Between the trimmed V and J ends, which lost 8 bases and 4 bases, there was a span of 11 bases. The CDR3 runs 12 residues. CDR3 sequence reads: CASGLGTYGYTF. The CDR3 DNA sequence: TGTGCCAGCGGACTGGGGACCTATGGCTACACCTTC.

With respect to this clonotype: A much larger clonotype is one base distant, so this may be a read error. The V call is TRBV30, the J call TRBJ1-1, with TRBD1 identical over 9 bases. V trimming: 3 bases; J trimming: 11 bases; junction bases outside the gene matches: 13. This CDR3 has 14 amino acids. Per germline, CDR1 GTSNPN and CDR2 SVGIG (reference sequence). As DNA, the CDR3 is TGTGCCTGGAGGGGGGCTACAGGGGGCGCGAGGGCTTTCTTT. It encodes CAWRGATGGARAFF.

This clonotype was observed once. The gene calls are TRBV12-3 or TRBV12-4 and TRBJ2-7; the D is unclear. The CDR3 consists of 14 residues. V dropped 7 bases and J dropped 2 bases, with 15 bases sitting between them. CDR3 DNA: TGTGCCAGCACCCAGGCCGGGCGCCCCTACGAGCAGTACTTC. Its translation: CASTQAGRPYEQYF.

A note on this clonotype: A much larger clonotype is one base distant, so this may be a read error. This rearrangement joins TRBV9 to TRBJ1-2, with no clear D. The CDR3 consists of 14 residues. The germline V gene has CDR1 SGDLS and CDR2 YYNGEE. The CDR3 DNA reads TGTACCAGCAGCGTTCAACCCCCAAGCTCTGGCTACACCTTC. This translates into CTSSVQPPSSGYTF.

This clonotype appeared many times. The chain links TRBV30 to TRBJ1-3, with D unresolved. The length of the CDR3 is 12 residues. V was cut by 3 bases and J by 2 bases, with 5 bases left in between. CDR1 is GTSNPN and CDR2 is SVGIG in the germline V gene (reference sequence). CDR3 DNA sequence: TGTGCCTGGAGAGAGCCTGGAAACACCATATATTTT. Translating it yields CAWREPGNTIYF.

The table lists this clonotype with many counts. V usage is TRBV6-6 and J usage is TRBJ2-1, with D possibly matching TRBD2 (6 bases). This CDR3 is built from 15 residues. Looked up from germline, CDR1 is MNHNY and CDR2 is SVGAGI (reference sequence). V was trimmed by 2 bases and J by 6 bases, leaving 14 bases between them. The CDR3 DNA is TGTGCCAGCAGTTACCCACCCCAGGGACTCAATGAGCAGTTCTTC. Its translation: CASSYPPQGLNEQFF.